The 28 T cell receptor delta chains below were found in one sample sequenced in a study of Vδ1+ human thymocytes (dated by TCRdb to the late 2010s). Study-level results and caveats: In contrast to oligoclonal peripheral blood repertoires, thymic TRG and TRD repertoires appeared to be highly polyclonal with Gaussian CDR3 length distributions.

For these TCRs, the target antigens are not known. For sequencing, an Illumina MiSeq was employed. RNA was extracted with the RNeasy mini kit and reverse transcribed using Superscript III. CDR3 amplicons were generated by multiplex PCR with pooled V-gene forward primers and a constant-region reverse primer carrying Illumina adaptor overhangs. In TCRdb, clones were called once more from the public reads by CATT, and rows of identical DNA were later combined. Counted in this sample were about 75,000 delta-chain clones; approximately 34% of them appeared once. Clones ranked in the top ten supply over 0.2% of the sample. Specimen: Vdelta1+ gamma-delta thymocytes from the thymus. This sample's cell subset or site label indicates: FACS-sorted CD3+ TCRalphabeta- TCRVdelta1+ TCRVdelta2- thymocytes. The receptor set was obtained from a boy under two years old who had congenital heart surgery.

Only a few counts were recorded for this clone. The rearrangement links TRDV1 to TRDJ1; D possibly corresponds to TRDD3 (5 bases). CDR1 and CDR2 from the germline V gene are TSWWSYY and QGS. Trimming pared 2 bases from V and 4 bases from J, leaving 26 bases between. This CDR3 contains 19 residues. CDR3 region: CALGESREDGIRYDDKLIF. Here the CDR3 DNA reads TGTGCTCTTGGGGAATCTCGCGAGGATGGGATTAGGTATGACGATAAACTCATCTTT.

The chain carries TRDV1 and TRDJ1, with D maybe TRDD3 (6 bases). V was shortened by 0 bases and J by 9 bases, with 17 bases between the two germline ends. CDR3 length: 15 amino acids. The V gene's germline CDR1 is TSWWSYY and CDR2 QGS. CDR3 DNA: TGTGCTCTTGGGGAACTCCTGGGGCCCGCTATGCAACTCATCTTT. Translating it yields CALGELLGPAMQLIF.

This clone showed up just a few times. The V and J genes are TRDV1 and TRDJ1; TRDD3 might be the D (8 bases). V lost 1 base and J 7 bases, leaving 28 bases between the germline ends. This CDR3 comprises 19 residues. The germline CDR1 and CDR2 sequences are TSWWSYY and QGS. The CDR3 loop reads CALGERLLPMLLGDRKLIF. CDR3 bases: TGTGCTCTTGGGGAACGGTTGCTTCCTATGCTGCTGGGGGACCGTAAACTCATCTTT.

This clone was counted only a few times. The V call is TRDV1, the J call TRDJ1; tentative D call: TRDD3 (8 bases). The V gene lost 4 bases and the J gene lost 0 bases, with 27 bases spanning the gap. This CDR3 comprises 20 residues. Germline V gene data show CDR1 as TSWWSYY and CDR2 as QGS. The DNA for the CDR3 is TGTGCTCTTGGGGGCCCTTGGTTCCTACCTGTACTGGGGGACACCGATAAACTCATCTTT. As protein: CALGGPWFLPVLGDTDKLIF.

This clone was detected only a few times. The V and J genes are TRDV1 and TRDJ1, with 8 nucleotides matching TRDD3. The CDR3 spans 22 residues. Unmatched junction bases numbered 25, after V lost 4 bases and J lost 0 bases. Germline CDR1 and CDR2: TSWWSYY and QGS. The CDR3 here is CALGAHPSYWGAFSRYTDKLIF. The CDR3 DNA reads TGTGCTCTTGGGGCCCACCCTTCGTACTGGGGGGCCTTTTCACGGTACACCGATAAACTCATCTTT.

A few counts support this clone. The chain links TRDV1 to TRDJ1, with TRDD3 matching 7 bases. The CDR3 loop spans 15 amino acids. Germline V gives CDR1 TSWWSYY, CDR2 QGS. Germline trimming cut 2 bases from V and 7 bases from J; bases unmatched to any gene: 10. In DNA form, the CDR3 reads TGTGCTCTTGGGGAATGGGTCCGGTACTGGGGTAAACTCATCTTT. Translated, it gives CALGEWVRYWGKLIF.

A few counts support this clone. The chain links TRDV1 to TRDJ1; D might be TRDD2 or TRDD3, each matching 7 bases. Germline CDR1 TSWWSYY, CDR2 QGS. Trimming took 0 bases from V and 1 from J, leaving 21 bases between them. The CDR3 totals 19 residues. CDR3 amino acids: CALGELFLRTGDRTDKLIF. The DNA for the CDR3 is TGTGCTCTTGGGGAACTTTTCCTACGAACTGGGGACCGCACCGATAAACTCATCTTT.

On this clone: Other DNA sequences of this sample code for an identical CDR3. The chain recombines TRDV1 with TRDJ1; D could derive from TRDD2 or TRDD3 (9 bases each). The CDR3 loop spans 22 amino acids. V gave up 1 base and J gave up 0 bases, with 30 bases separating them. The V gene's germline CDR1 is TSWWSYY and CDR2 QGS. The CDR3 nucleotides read TGTGCTCTTGGGGAACCCCTTCCTACGAACTGGGGGACGTCGACGTACACCGATAAACTCATCTTT. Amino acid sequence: CALGEPLPTNWGTSTYTDKLIF.

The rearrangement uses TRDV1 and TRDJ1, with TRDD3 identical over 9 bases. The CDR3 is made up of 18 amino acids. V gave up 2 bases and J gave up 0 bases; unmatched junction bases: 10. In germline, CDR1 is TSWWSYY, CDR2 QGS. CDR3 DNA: TGTGCTCTTGGGGAATCTATAGGCTGGGGGATTTACACCGATAAACTCATCTTT. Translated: CALGESIGWGIYTDKLIF.

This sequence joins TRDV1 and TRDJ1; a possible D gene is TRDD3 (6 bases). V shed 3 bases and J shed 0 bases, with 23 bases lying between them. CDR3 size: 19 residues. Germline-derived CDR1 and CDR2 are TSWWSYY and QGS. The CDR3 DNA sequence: TGTGCTCTTGGGGACCTCCTAGGGGGTGGGGGTCTGCACACCGATAAACTCATCTTT. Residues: CALGDLLGGGGLHTDKLIF.

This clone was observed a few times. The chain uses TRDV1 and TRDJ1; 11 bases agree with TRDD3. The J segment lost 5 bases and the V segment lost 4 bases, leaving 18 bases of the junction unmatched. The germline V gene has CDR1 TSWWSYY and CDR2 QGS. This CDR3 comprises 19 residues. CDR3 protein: CALGGPIPVLGDRRDKLIF. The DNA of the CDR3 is TGTGCTCTTGGGGGCCCTATTCCGGTACTGGGGGATAGAAGGGATAAACTCATCTTT.

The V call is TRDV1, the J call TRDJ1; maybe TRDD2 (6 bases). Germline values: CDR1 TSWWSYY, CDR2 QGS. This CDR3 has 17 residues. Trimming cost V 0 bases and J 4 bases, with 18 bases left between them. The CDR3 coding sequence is TGTGCTCTTGGGGAACTTGGAACTCTCCTACGTGTCGATAAACTCATCTTT. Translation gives CALGELGTLLRVDKLIF.

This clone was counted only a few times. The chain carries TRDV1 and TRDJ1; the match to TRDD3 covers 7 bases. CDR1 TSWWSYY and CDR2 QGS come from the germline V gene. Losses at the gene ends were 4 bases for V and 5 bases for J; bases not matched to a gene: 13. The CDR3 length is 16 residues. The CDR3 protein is CALGVAVLGPRDKLIF. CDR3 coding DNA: TGTGCTCTTGGGGTAGCAGTACTGGGGCCTAGAGATAAACTCATCTTT.

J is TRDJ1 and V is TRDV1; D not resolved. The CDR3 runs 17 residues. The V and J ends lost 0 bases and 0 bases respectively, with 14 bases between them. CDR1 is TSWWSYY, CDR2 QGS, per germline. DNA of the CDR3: TGTGCTCTTGGGGAACTGGCCCCGCTTTTCGACACCGATAAACTCATCTTT. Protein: CALGELAPLFDTDKLIF.

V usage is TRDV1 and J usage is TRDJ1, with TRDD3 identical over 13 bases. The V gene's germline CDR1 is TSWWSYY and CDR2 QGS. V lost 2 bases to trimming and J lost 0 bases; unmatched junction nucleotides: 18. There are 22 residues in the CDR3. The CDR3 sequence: CALGEGPLLDWGIRLYTDKLIF. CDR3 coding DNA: TGTGCTCTTGGGGAAGGACCGCTCCTCGACTGGGGGATACGCCTCTACACCGATAAACTCATCTTT.

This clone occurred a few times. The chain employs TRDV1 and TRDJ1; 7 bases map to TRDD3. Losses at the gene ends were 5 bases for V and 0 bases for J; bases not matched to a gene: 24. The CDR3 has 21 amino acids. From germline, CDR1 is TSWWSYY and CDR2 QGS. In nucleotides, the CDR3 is TGTGCTCTTGGGACTTCCATCCCATCTAACCTGGGGGTACCATACACCGATAAACTCATCTTT. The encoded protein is CALGTSIPSNLGVPYTDKLIF.

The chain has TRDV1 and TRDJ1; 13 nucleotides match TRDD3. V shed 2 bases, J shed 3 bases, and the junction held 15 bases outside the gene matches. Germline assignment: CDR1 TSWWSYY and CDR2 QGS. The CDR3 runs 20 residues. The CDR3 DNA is TGTGCTCTTGGGGAAGGGCAGGGAAAGACTGGGGGATACGCGGCCGATAAACTCATCTTT. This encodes CALGEGQGKTGGYAADKLIF.

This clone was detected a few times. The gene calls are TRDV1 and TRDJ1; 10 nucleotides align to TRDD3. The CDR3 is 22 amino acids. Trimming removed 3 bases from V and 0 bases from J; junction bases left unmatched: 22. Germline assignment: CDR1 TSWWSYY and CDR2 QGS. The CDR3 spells CALGERFWPRGIRGSYTDKLIF. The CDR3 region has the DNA TGTGCTCTTGGGGAGCGATTTTGGCCCCGGGGGATACGCGGGTCGTACACCGATAAACTCATCTTT.

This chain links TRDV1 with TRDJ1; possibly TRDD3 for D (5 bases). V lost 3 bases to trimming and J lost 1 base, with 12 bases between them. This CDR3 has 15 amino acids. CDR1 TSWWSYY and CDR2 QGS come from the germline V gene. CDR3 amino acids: CALGDRSGPTDKLIF. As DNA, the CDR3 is TGTGCTCTTGGGGACCGATCTGGGCCCACCGATAAACTCATCTTT.

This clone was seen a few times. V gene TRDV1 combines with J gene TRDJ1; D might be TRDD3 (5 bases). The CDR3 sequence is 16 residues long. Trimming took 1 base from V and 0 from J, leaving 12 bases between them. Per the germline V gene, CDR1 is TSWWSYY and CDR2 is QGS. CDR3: CALGEPLLGYTDKLIF. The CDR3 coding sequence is TGTGCTCTTGGGGAACCTCTGCTGGGATACACCGATAAACTCATCTTT.

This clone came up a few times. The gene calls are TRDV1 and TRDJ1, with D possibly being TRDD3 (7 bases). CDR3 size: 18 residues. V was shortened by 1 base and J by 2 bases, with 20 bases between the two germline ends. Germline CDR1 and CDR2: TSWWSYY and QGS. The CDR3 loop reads CALGERSYPVLGTDKLIF. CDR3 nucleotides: TGTGCTCTTGGGGAACGATCCTACCCCGTACTGGGGACCGATAAACTCATCTTT.

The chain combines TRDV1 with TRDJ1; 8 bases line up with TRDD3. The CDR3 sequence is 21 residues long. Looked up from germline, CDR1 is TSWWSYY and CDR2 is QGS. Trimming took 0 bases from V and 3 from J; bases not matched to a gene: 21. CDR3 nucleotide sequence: TGTGCTCTTGGGGAACTTTTAACTACAAGGTGGGGGATTCCCTACGCCGATAAACTCATCTTT. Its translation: CALGELLTTRWGIPYADKLIF.

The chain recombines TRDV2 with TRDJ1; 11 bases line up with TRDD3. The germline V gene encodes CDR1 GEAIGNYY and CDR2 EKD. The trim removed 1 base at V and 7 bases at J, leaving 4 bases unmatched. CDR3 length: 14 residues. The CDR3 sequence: CACDTLGDIVKLIF. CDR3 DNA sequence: TGTGCCTGTGACACACTGGGGGATATCGTTAAACTCATCTTT.

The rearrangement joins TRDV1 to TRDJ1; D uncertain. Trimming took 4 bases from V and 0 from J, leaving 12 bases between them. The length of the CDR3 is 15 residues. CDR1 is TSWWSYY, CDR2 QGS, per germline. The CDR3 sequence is CALGVLGANTDKLIF. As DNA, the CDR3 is TGTGCTCTTGGGGTATTAGGGGCCAACACCGATAAACTCATCTTT.

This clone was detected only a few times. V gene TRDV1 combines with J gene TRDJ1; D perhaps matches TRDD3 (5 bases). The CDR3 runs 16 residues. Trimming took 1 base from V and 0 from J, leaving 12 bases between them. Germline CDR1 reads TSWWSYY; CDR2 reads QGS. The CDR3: CALGERGPSDTDKLIF. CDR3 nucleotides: TGTGCTCTTGGGGAACGGGGACCCTCAGACACCGATAAACTCATCTTT.

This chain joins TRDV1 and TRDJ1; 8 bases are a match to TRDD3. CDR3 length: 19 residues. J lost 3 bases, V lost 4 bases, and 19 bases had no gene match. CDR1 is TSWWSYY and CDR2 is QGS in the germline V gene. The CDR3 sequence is CALGVQLSYRYWGADKLIF. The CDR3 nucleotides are TGTGCTCTTGGGGTCCAGCTCTCCTATCGGTACTGGGGGGCCGATAAACTCATCTTT.

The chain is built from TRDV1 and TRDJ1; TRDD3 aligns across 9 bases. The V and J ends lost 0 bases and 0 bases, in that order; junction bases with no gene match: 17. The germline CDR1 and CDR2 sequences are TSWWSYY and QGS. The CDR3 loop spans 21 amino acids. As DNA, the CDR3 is TGTGCTCTTGGGGAACTAATCCCGGCCTACTGGGGGACCGGGGACACCGATAAACTCATCTTT. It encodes CALGELIPAYWGTGDTDKLIF.

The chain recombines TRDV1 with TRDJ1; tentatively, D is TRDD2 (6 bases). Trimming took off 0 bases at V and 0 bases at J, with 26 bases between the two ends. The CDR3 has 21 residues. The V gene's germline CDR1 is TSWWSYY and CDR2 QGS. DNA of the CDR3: TGTGCTCTTGGGGAACTAAATCCTACTCTAACGGAGCACCCTCACACCGATAAACTCATCTTT. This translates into CALGELNPTLTEHPHTDKLIF.